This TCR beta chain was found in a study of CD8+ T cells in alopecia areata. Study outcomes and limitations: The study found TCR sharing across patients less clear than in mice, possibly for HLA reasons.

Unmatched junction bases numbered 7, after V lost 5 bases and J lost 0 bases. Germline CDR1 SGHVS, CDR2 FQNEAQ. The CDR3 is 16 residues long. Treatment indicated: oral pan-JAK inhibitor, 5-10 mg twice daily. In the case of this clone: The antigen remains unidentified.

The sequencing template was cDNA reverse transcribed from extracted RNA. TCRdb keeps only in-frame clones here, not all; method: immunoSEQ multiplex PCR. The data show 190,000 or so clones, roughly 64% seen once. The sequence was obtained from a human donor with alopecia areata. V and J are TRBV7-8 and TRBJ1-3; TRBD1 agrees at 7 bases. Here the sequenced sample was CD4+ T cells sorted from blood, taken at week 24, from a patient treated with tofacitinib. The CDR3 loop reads CASSGGTAASGNTIYF. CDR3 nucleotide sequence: TGTGCCAGCAGCGGCGGGACAGCTGCCTCTGGAAACACCATATATTTT.